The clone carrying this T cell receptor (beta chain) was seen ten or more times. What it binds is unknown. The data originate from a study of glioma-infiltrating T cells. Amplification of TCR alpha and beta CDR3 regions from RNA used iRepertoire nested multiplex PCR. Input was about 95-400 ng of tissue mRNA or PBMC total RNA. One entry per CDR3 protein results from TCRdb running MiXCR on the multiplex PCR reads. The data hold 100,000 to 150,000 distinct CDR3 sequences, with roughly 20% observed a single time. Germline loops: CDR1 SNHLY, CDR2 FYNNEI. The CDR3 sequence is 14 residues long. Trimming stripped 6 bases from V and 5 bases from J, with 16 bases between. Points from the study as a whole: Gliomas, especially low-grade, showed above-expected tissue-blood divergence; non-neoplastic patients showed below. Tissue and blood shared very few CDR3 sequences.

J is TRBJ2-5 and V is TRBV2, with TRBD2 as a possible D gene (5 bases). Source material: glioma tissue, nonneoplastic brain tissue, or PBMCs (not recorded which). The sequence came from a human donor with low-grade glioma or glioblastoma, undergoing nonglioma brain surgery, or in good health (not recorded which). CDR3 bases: TGTGCCAGCAGCCTCCTCCGGGATGTGGAGACCCAGTACTTC. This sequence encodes CASSLLRDVETQYF.